The rows below give T cell receptor beta chains drawn from one sample of a study of shared clonotypes between healthy human individuals. Clones were sequenced by immunoSEQ multiplex PCR, and TCRdb holds only the in-frame ones, with some missing. The sample has some 1.5 million clones; 95% to 99% are singletons. Source material: naive CD4+ T cells sorted from blood. The receptors were gathered from a man younger than 40 in good health. Both conserved end residues are part of each CDR3. The D gene is left open where the match is weak. The size entry is marked missing in some rows and otherwise reads once, few, many or a size class.

clone_size,d_call,v_call,j_call,cdr3_nt,cdr3_aa
.,.,TRBV9,TRBJ2-3,TGTGCCAGCAGCGTAGCTCTGACAGATACGCAGTATTTT,CASSVALTDTQYF
.,.,TRBV7-9,TRBJ1-3,TGTGCCAGCAGCTTTTATACTGGAAACACCATATATTTT,CASSFYTGNTIYF
.,.,TRBV28,TRBJ1-1,TGTGCCAGCACCACCCTCGGGAACACTGAAGCTTTCTTT,CASTTLGNTEAFF
.,TRBD1,TRBV9,TRBJ2-5,TGTGCCAGCAGCACCACAGGGGGCTCTGGGGGAGAGACCCAGTACTTC,CASSTTGGSGGETQYF
.,.,TRBV7-9,TRBJ2-1,TGTGCCAGCAGGCCAGGGACCCTCAATGAGCAGTTCTTC,CASRPGTLNEQFF
.,TRBD2,TRBV27,TRBJ2-1,TGTGCCAGTACGCCGACTAGCGGGAGTTTTGTGGTGAATGAGCAGTTCTTC,CASTPTSGSFVVNEQFF
.,.,TRBV5-1,TRBJ2-1,TGCGCCAGTACTCCGGGAAAGTCGGGAAATGAGCAGTTCTTC,CASTPGKSGNEQFF
once,.,TRBV5-1,TRBJ2-2,TGCGCCAGCAGCCGGACCCGAGTCACCGGGGAGCTGTTTTTT,CASSRTRVTGELFF
.,TRBD1,TRBV28,TRBJ1-2,TGTGCCAGCAGTTTCCTAGGTAGCGCAGGGGGATACACCTTC,CASSFLGSAGGYTF
.,.,TRBV2,TRBJ2-7,TGTGCCAGCAGTGTTTCGGACTACGAGCAGTACTTC,CASSVSDYEQYF
.,.,TRBV6-6,TRBJ2-2,TGTGCCAGCAGTTACGGTGGGACGACGAACACCGGGGAGCTGTTTTTT,CASSYGGTTNTGELFF
.,.,TRBV5-1,TRBJ2-1,TGCGCCAGCAGCCCGACTAGGGTAAATGAGCAGTTCTTC,CASSPTRVNEQFF
.,TRBD2,TRBV5-5,TRBJ2-1,TGTGCCAGCAGCTTGGCTAGCGGGCTCTACAATGAGCAGTTCTTC,CASSLASGLYNEQFF
.,TRBD1,TRBV9,TRBJ2-7,TGTGCCAGCAGCCCCTGGACAGGGGTCGCATACGAGCAGTACTTC,CASSPWTGVAYEQYF
once,.,TRBV7-5,TRBJ2-1,TGTGTCAGAAGCGGAAGGAGCGAGACAGGGCCATACAATGAGCAGTTCTTC,CVRSGRSETGPYNEQFF
.,.,TRBV7-9,TRBJ2-2,TGTGCCAGCAGCTTAGTAGGCGGGTCCGGGGAGCTGTTTTTT,CASSLVGGSGELFF
.,.,TRBV29-1,TRBJ1-1,TGCAGCGTCGTTAGGGGTGTCACTGAAGCTTTCTTT,CSVVRGVTEAFF
.,TRBD1,TRBV11-2,TRBJ2-7,TGTGCCAGCAGCCCTCGGGACAGGGGGCTTTACGAGCAGTACTTC,CASSPRDRGLYEQYF
.,.,TRBV19,TRBJ1-4,TGTGCCAGTAGTACCGCCGGCACAGGGAGCGAAAAACTGTTTTTT,CASSTAGTGSEKLFF
once,.,TRBV29-1,TRBJ2-5,TGCAGCGTTGGTAGGCTAGAGCAAGAGACCCAGTACTTC,CSVGRLEQETQYF
once,.,TRBV7-2,TRBJ2-7,TGTGCCAGCAGCTTTGAGCCGGTCTTAGGGAAGCAGTACTTC,CASSFEPVLGKQYF
.,.,TRBV7-9,TRBJ2-1,TGTGCCAGGAGCATGGCGGGGAGCTCCTACAATGAGCAGTTCTTC,CARSMAGSSYNEQFF
.,.,TRBV4-1,TRBJ2-7,TGCGCCAGCAGCCAAGATCTTAAGGACTCCCATGTAATCTACGAGCAGTACTTC,CASSQDLKDSHVIYEQYF
.,TRBD1,TRBV18,TRBJ2-7,TGTGCCAGCTCACCACGGCGACAGGGTTCATCCTACGAGCAGTACTTC,CASSPRRQGSSYEQYF
.,TRBD2,TRBV29-1,TRBJ2-4,TGCAGCGTCGAACTAGCGGGGAGGGACATTCAGTACTTC,CSVELAGRDIQYF
.,.,TRBV11-2,TRBJ2-2,TGTGCCAGCAGCTCCGGACAGTGGACCGGGGAGCTGTTTTTT,CASSSGQWTGELFF
.,.,TRBV5-4,TRBJ1-3,TGTGCCAGCAGCAAACCTGACTCTGGAAACACCATATATTTT,CASSKPDSGNTIYF
.,.,TRBV9,TRBJ1-5,TGTGCCAGCAGCGTCGGACCATCGGGTGGCAATCAGCCCCAGCATTTT,CASSVGPSGGNQPQHF
.,.,TRBV6-1,TRBJ1-3,TGTGCCAGCAGTGAAGCGACGGGGGGATATGGAAACACCATATATTTT,CASSEATGGYGNTIYF
.,TRBD2,TRBV5-1,TRBJ2-7,TGCGCCAGCAGCACCCAAACTAGCGGGAAGGGCGAGCAGTACTTC,CASSTQTSGKGEQYF
once,.,TRBV2,TRBJ2-1,TGTGCCAGCAGCCGGGACCCTTCCAATGAGCAGTTCTTC,CASSRDPSNEQFF
.,TRBD1,TRBV7-8,TRBJ2-7,TGTGCCAGCACCCGGACAGGTAATTCCTACGAGCAGTACTTC,CASTRTGNSYEQYF
.,.,TRBV5-1,TRBJ2-4,TGCGCCAGCAGCTTGGGGAGTGTAGGAGACATTCAGTACTTC,CASSLGSVGDIQYF
.,TRBD1,TRBV29-1,TRBJ1-1,TGCAGCGCGGGACAGGGGGCCTCTGAAGCTTTCTTT,CSAGQGASEAFF
.,TRBD1,TRBV18,TRBJ1-4,TGTGCCAGCACACGGGACAGAAGTAATGAAAAACTGTTTTTT,CASTRDRSNEKLFF
once,TRBD1,TRBV5-1,TRBJ2-2,TGCGCCAGCAGCTTGGTACCAGGGGGTTCGGACACCGGGGAGCTGTTTTTT,CASSLVPGGSDTGELFF
once,TRBD1,TRBV15,TRBJ1-5,TGTGCCACCAGCAGGGGGACAGGGGGCGGCGGGCAGCCCCAGCATTTT,CATSRGTGGGGQPQHF
.,.,TRBV6-5,TRBJ1-3,TGTGCCAGCAGTTACGTATCTGGAAACACCATATATTTT,CASSYVSGNTIYF
.,TRBD1,TRBV13,TRBJ2-2,TGTGCCAGCAGCTTACGAAAGGGGGCACCCGGGGAGCTGTTTTTT,CASSLRKGAPGELFF
once,TRBD2,TRBV7-6,TRBJ2-1,TGTGCCAGCAGCCCCCTCTTAGCGGGGGGGAGCAATGAGCAGTTCTTC,CASSPLLAGGSNEQFF
.,.,TRBV29-1,TRBJ2-3,TGCAGCGTAGAGGGGGAAGTAGGCACAGATACGCAGTATTTT,CSVEGEVGTDTQYF
.,.,TRBV9,TRBJ2-7,TGTGCCAGCAGCCCCCACGAAGGACGCGAGCAGTACTTC,CASSPHEGREQYF
.,.,TRBV6-1,TRBJ2-1,TGTGCCAGCAGTGAAGCCGGGGGATGGCACAATGAGCAGTTCTTC,CASSEAGGWHNEQFF
.,TRBD1,TRBV10-3,TRBJ1-5,TGTGCCAGCAATACAGGGGTTAATCAGCCCCAGCATTTT,CASNTGVNQPQHF
.,TRBD2,TRBV28,TRBJ2-7,TGTGCCACCAAGCCCGGGACTAGCGGGCTACTTTACGAGCAGTACTTC,CATKPGTSGLLYEQYF
.,.,TRBV19,TRBJ2-1,TGTGCCAGTAGTATTCCCGCCAACAATGAGCAGTTCTTC,CASSIPANNEQFF
.,.,TRBV7-9,TRBJ2-1,TGTGCCAGCAGCTTAGAAGGGTATTCCTACAATGAGCAGTTCTTC,CASSLEGYSYNEQFF
.,.,TRBV28,TRBJ1-5,TGTGCCAGCAGCGGCCGGCATGTTGGGAATCAGCCCCAGCATTTT,CASSGRHVGNQPQHF
.,.,TRBV11-2,TRBJ2-1,TGTGCCAGCAGCCCGACCGGGATTCTCTACAATGAGCAGTTCTTC,CASSPTGILYNEQFF
.,.,TRBV7-9,TRBJ2-6,TGTGCCAGCAGCTCCCTAGGAGCATCTGGGGCCAACGTCCTGACTTTC,CASSSLGASGANVLTF
.,.,TRBV25-1,TRBJ2-3,TGTGCCAGCAGTGAACAGCTGAGCACAGATACGCAGTATTTT,CASSEQLSTDTQYF
.,.,TRBV27,TRBJ2-7,TGTGCCAGCAGTCCCCCCAAGCCGAGCTCCTACGAGCAGTACTTC,CASSPPKPSSYEQYF
.,TRBD2,TRBV5-1,TRBJ2-1,TGCGCCAGCAGCTTGGGTCTGCTTCTAGCGGGGACCTACAATGAGCAGTTCTTC,CASSLGLLLAGTYNEQFF
.,.,TRBV11-2,TRBJ2-4,TGTGCCAGCAGCCTAATCCGGACAGCCAAAAACATTCAGTACTTC,CASSLIRTAKNIQYF
.,TRBD2,TRBV11-2,TRBJ2-7,TGTGCCAGCAGCTTAGCGGGAGGATCAGACTACGAGCAGTACTTC,CASSLAGGSDYEQYF
.,.,TRBV6-1,TRBJ2-1,TGTGCCAGCAGTGACACAGGGTGGGTGCAGTTCTTC,CASSDTGWVQFF
once,TRBD2,TRBV5-1,TRBJ2-2,TGCGCCAGCAGCCGCGGGACTAGTCCTATCCCCGGGGAGCTGTTTTTT,CASSRGTSPIPGELFF
.,TRBD1,TRBV19,TRBJ1-5,TGTGCCAGCACGGGACAGCCTGGCAATCAGCCCCAGCATTTT,CASTGQPGNQPQHF